Each of the 8 T cell receptor beta chains below was sequenced from the same sample in a study of OX40 agonist ivuxolimab in advanced cancers. Libraries were made using the immunoSEQ multiplex PCR assay. TCRdb took this table from immuneACCESS and kept in-frame rearrangements with V and J called. Such tables lack part of the clones; where checked against another copy, unresolved V genes explain under half of the gap, and the rest is unexplained. Within this sample are about 95,000 clones, with over 75% of them counted one time only. In total, the top ten clones hold 2.6% of the sample. The specimen comprised CD4+ or CD8+ T cells sorted from blood, sampled in a trial of the OX40 agonist ivuxolimab. The receptors derive from an adult with an advanced solid tumor such as melanoma, head and neck, liver or kidney cancer.

The rearrangement uses TRBV5-4 and TRBJ2-1; 12 bases map to TRBD2. Losses at the gene ends were 6 bases for V and 4 bases for J; bases not matched to a gene: 11. There are 17 residues in the CDR3. Germline V gives CDR1 SGHNT, CDR2 YYREEE (reference sequence). The CDR3 nucleotides are TGTGCCAGCACTCCGGGACTAGCGGGCCGTGAATACAATGAGCAGTTCTTC. Translation: CASTPGLAGREYNEQFF.

This clone was seen only a few times. V usage is TRBV10-3 and J usage is TRBJ1-1; 8 nucleotides align to TRBD1. Germline trimming cut 2 bases from V and 4 bases from J; bases unmatched to any gene: 6. Germline CDR1 is ENHRY and CDR2 is SYGVKD. This CDR3 has 15 residues. CDR3 amino acids: CAISEKAGTGTEAFF. CDR3 sequence (DNA): TGTGCCATCAGTGAGAAAGCGGGGACAGGCACTGAAGCTTTCTTT.

V usage is TRBV5-1 and J usage is TRBJ2-5, with TRBD2 matching over 15 bases. V lost 4 bases to trimming and J lost 4 bases; unmatched junction nucleotides: 11. The CDR3 is 18 amino acids. The germline V gene encodes CDR1 SGHRS and CDR2 YFSETQ. As DNA, the CDR3 is TGCGCCAGCAGCCCCGGACTAGCGGGAGGGCCCGTAGGAGAGACCCAGTACTTC. This codes for CASSPGLAGGPVGETQYF.

V and J are TRBV5-1 and TRBJ1-1, with D tentatively TRBD1 (6 bases). This CDR3 has 15 residues. V shed 2 bases and J shed 0 bases, with 11 bases lying between them. In germline, CDR1 is SGHRS, CDR2 YFSETQ. The CDR3: CASSLGGEMNTEAFF. CDR3 bases: TGCGCCAGCAGCTTAGGGGGAGAAATGAACACTGAAGCTTTCTTT.

The chain combines TRBV6-1 with TRBJ1-5, with D possibly being TRBD1 (5 bases). The CDR3 totals 16 residues. V lost 0 bases and J 1 base, leaving 10 bases between the germline ends. CDR1 and CDR2 (germline): MNHNS, SASEGT. The CDR3 reads CASSEAGQQSNQPQHF. The DNA for the CDR3 is TGTGCCAGCAGTGAAGCAGGACAACAGAGCAATCAGCCCCAGCATTTT.

This chain uses TRBV28 with TRBJ2-2; 8 bases align to TRBD2. The J segment lost 3 bases and the V segment lost 6 bases, leaving 9 bases of the junction unmatched. The CDR3 spans 16 residues. Germline V gives CDR1 MDHEN, CDR2 SYDVKM. In DNA, the CDR3 is TGTGCCAGCAGCCAACGGGCAGCGGGAGACACCGGGGAGCTGTTTTTT. Its protein product is CASSQRAAGDTGELFF.

This sequence joins TRBV18 and TRBJ1-5; D remains unclear. Germline V gene data show CDR1 as KGHSH and CDR2 as LQKENI. The germline V and J ends were trimmed by 6 bases and 3 bases, with 15 bases remaining between them. The CDR3 has 15 residues. The CDR3 reads CASSGPQHDNQPQHF. DNA of the CDR3: TGTGCCAGCTCCGGGCCCCAGCACGACAATCAGCCCCAGCATTTT. Using reference TRBV18 and TRBJ1-5 for the parts outside the CDR3, the full variable domain is NAGVMQNPRHLVRRRGQEARLRCSPMKGHSHVYWYRQLPEEGLKFMVYLQKENIIDESGMPKERFSAEFPKEGPSILRIQQVVRGDSAAYFCASSGPQHDNQPQHFGDGTRLSIL.

The V call is TRBV5-1, the J call TRBJ2-2; a possible D gene is TRBD2 (6 bases). The CDR3 consists of 16 residues. In germline, CDR1 is SGHRS, CDR2 YFSETQ. With 4 bases removed from V and 4 bases from J, the gap between germline ends came to 17 bases. The CDR3 DNA follows: TGCGCCAGCAGCGCACTAGCTTCTCTAGGCACCGGGGAGCTGTTTTTT. Amino acid sequence: CASSALASLGTGELFF.